Listed below are T cell receptor beta chains from one sample, sequenced in a study of T cells after yellow fever vaccination. TCRdb passed the 5' RACE reads through MiXCR, listing each CDR3 protein once. This sample yields about 320,000 distinct CDR3 sequences, of which around 13% are seen a single time; 3.2% belongs to the top ten. Sequencing used CD4+ T cells sorted from PBMCs, obtained 15 days after the yellow fever booster vaccination. These receptors all stem from a man between 18 and 29 years old who received the YFV17D yellow fever vaccine. The CDR3 runs from the conserved cysteine through the conserved F or W.

TRBJ1-3	TRBV5-1	CASSLDELVGNTIYF
TRBJ2-3	TRBV19	CASSITGLYTQYF
TRBJ1-2	TRBV7-9	CASGPRDRILYGYTF
TRBJ2-7	TRBV6-2/TRBV6-3	CASSYSMGSYEQYF
TRBJ2-7	TRBV28	CASSLGAEIYEQYF
TRBJ1-5	TRBV10-3	CAISVGGNQPQHF
TRBJ2-1	TRBV5-1	CASSLFGPGQGQNQDNEQFF
TRBJ1-5	TRBV5-1	CASSLGGTAGQPQHF
TRBJ2-1	TRBV12-3/TRBV12-4	CASSLRQVNEQFF
TRBJ1-2	TRBV2	CASSDRDSLARSPEGYTF
TRBJ2-6	TRBV6-5	CASSYNSGANVLTF
TRBJ2-7	TRBV19	CASSGLATAYEQYF
TRBJ1-2	TRBV20-1	CSATTGGNYGYTF
TRBJ2-3	TRBV12-3/TRBV12-4	CASSSLQGDTQYF
TRBJ1-1	TRBV9	CASSSRGSLNTEAFF
TRBJ1-2	TRBV18	CASSPRSLYGYTF
TRBJ2-3	TRBV6-5	CASSYRSWGTDTQYF
TRBJ2-3	TRBV5-5	CASSLGQGRATQYF
TRBJ2-3	TRBV7-2	CASSLVIEDTQYF
TRBJ2-1	TRBV7-2	CASSFLRDLSYNEQFF
TRBJ2-4	TRBV27	CASTAGTGSIQYF
TRBJ2-3	TRBV18	CASSPRTSGADTQYF
TRBJ2-1	TRBV12-3/TRBV12-4	CASSDPAGEYNEQFF
TRBJ1-1	TRBV18	CASSPAGLGTEAFF
TRBJ2-6	TRBV18	CASSSRLAGGRSGANVLTF
TRBJ1-2	TRBV7-2	CASSPRQGIGYGYTF
TRBJ1-5	TRBV12-3/TRBV12-4	CASRVTGGGQPQHF
TRBJ2-2	TRBV6-4	CASSERPEGGELFF
TRBJ2-5	TRBV18	CASSPPGYQETQYF
TRBJ1-1	TRBV6-2/TRBV6-3	CASSRAAEAFF
TRBJ1-6	TRBV12-3/TRBV12-4	CASSFGTNSPLHF
TRBJ1-6	TRBV6-5	CASSYSTGFGGSPLHF
TRBJ1-1	TRBV6-5	CASREQVPTVAFF
TRBJ1-1	TRBV25-1	CASSPRTGNTEAFF
TRBJ2-5	TRBV10-3	CAISERMRGGPGETQYF
TRBJ2-1	TRBV6-4	CASSDDGVSNEQFF
TRBJ2-1	TRBV5-1	CASSWADSTHEQFF
TRBJ2-1	TRBV5-5	CASSLGRQGDEQFF
TRBJ2-7	TRBV20-1	CSADGGEQYF
TRBJ1-5	TRBV19	CASRDPPHQPQHF
TRBJ2-5	TRBV6-5	CASSYQGGETQYF
TRBJ2-2	TRBV28	CASTPGTGGELFF
TRBJ1-6	TRBV6-1	CASSVGSSPLHF
TRBJ2-4	TRBV5-5	CASSLSPTGDIQYF
TRBJ2-2	TRBV7-2	CASSLVGGANTGELFF
TRBJ2-1	TRBV18	CASSPVTSGYNEQFF
TRBJ2-1	TRBV12-3/TRBV12-4	CASTLTGGNEQFF
TRBJ1-4	TRBV5-1	CASYTEFWEKLFF
TRBJ1-4	TRBV5-4	CASSLAGQIDEKLFF